This T cell receptor beta chain was retrieved from a study of metastatic and nonmetastatic thyroid tumors (dated by TCRdb to the early 2020s). Concerning the study at large: Repertoires from peripheral blood and from tumor or nodule tissue samples of malignant and benign thyroid patients were compared.

Before undergoing thyroid surgery, none of the patients had been given any kind of treatment. Patient clinical samples collected from 2012 to 2018 were retrospectively analysed using T-cell receptor beta sequencing. Here is what the overall study found, with its caveats: In both blood and tumor samples, malignant tumors were reported to have significantly higher TCR beta diversity than benign nodules.

This clone occurred many times. The antigen this receptor binds is unknown. Per-base qualities were not stored, and no clone one base away is much larger. Library preparation was by PCR. Sequencing took place on an Illumina HiSeq 4000. High-throughput sequencing was used to profile the CDR3 region of the TCR beta-chain in every patient. As for the original processing: Drawing on CDR3 differences between clinicopathological groups, the researchers built a classifier meant to tell apart patients with distant-metastatic papillary thyroid cancer. The Shannon index was used to assess repertoire diversity, and the Morisita-Horn index was used to assess tumor-blood repertoire similarity. TCRdb trimmed the raw reads at Q25, called clones with MiXCR and kept productive beta chains. It is TCRdb's table, rather than the study itself, that gives the V and J calls and clone size. In this sample the table shows about 33,000 clones, under 14% of which occur a single time. Jointly, the top ten make up roughly 15% of the sample.

Per the germline V gene, SGHTA is the CDR1 and FQGNSA is the CDR2. Its CDR3 holds 12 amino acids, cysteine through phenylalanine. This entry keeps only the CDR3 DNA: 36 bases, framed from base 1. Deletion took 5 bases off V and 11 bases off J, with a span of 15 bases between the germline ends. This chain joins TRBV7-2 to TRBJ1-1, with no reliable assignment of the D segment. The specimen was blood. The source is a female donor with papillary thyroid cancer or a benign thyroid nodule (not recorded which). Some clones in this sample may be carry-over from other donors' samples. CDR3 reads: CASSPPAGRAFF. At the DNA level, the sequence is TGTGCCAGCAGCCCCCCGGCGGGGAGGGCTTTCTTT.